This T cell receptor (beta chain) was retrieved from a study of T cell responses to AZD1222 COVID-19 vaccine (dated by TCRdb to 2020 to 2022). A note on the overall study: TCR sequencing covered 233 trial participants: about 210 given two doses of AZD1222 and approximately 26 given two doses of MenACWY control vaccine. Trial participants were enrolled by age into 18-55, 56-69 and 70-plus year subgroups, with approximately 160, 26 and 62 TCR-sequenced participants respectively. Results the study describes overall, beyond this receptor: Conclusions about previously exposed vaccinees are limited, since just 5 to 7 AZD1222 recipients were seropositive for SARS-CoV-2 at baseline. After two AZD1222 doses, both the breadth and the depth of spike-specific TCRs were significantly higher than at day 0 and than in MenACWY recipients. Because no day 14 peak-response samples were available, repertoires were characterized only after the peak T cell response. Epitopes outside the regions mutated in the B.1.351 and B.1.1.7 variants were reportedly recognized by nearly half of the unique spike-specific TCRs. Participants were mostly white British, with more females than males. The authors suggested clonal diversity may have been underestimated. In the small 56-69-year group, the increase in depth fell short of significance, most likely because of low power. The whole spike protein was spanned by vaccine-associated CD4 TCRs, and dominant responses were seen in regions 160-218 and 743-854.

The CDR3 regions of human TCRbeta chains were analyzed by immunosequencing. On the authors' methods: Repertoire TCRs were checked for matches against a reference library of SARS-CoV-2-specific TCRs that had been generated using the MIRA antigen-specificity platform. Breadth was defined as the fraction of unique TCRs that were SARS-CoV-2-associated, and depth was defined as the fraction of total T cells that were SARS-CoV-2-associated. Using the MIRA data, each spike-specific TCR was assigned both to the spike region to which the TCR was reactive and to a CD4 or CD8 class. Log10-transformed breadth and depth values were compared by one-way ANOVA with Sidak's multiple comparisons tests. TCRdb obtained this table from immuneACCESS and retained in-frame rearrangements with V and J assigned. These tables miss some clones; where compared with another copy, unresolved V genes account for less than half of the shortfall, and the remainder is unexplained. Clone size and V and J calls were adopted from that table, with D and trimming inferred from the DNA. This sample comprises some 130,000 clones, approximately 92% of them detected only once. 6% to 7.5% of the sample belongs to the ten largest clones.

Regarding this clone: Its antigen remains unidentified. The sample holds no much larger clone one base away, and base qualities are not on file.

The time point label on this specimen signifies: about 28 days (+/-7) after the second vaccine dose. AZD1222 recipients with second doses at about 4 weeks or about 12 weeks were pooled, because spike-specific TCR depth and breadth did not differ between schedules. Samples from vaccinated people were obtained from the UK trials COV001 and COV002, which included a single-blind randomized controlled phase 2/3 trial of AZD1222 (ChAdOx1 nCoV-19) in healthy adults. For TCRbeta chain sequencing, PBMC samples from trial participants were taken at day 0 and at day 28 after the second dose. The source was peripheral blood, collected 28 days after the second AZD1222 dose. This TCR was recovered from an adult who received the AZD1222 COVID-19 vaccine.

For the CDR3, the sequence is CASSWTGAEKQYF. The nucleotides read TGTGCCAGCAGCTGGACAGGGGCTGAGAAGCAGTACTTC. The rearranged segments are TRBV6-5 and TRBJ2-7, and 9 junctional nucleotides match TRBD1. Here V drops 6 bases and J drops 8 bases, and the junction holds 8 bases not matched to any gene. CDR1 and CDR2 were assigned from the germline V gene as MNHEY and SVGAGI. CDR3 length: 13 amino acids, cysteine to phenylalanine. The entry retains the CDR3 DNA only, 39 bases that are in frame from base 1.